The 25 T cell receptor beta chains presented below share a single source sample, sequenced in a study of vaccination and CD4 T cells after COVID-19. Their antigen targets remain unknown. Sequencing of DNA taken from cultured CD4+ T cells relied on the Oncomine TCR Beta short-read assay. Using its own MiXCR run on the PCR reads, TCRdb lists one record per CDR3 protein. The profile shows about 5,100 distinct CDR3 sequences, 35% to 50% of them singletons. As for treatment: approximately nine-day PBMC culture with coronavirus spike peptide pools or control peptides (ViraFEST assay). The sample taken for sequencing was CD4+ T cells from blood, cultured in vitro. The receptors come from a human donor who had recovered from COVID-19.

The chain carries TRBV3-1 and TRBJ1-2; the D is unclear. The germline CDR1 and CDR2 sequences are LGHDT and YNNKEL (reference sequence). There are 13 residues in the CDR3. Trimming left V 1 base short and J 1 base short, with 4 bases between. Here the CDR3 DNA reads TGTGCCAGCAGCCAAGCAGTTAACTATGGCTACACCTTC. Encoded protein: CASSQAVNYGYTF.

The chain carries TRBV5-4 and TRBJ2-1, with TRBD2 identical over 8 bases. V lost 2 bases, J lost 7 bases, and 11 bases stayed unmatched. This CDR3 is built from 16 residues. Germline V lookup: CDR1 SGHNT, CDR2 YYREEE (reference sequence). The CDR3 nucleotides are TGTGCCAGCAGCTTAGCGGGGGCCATCTTAGGAAATGAGCAGTTCTTC. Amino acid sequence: CASSLAGAILGNEQFF.

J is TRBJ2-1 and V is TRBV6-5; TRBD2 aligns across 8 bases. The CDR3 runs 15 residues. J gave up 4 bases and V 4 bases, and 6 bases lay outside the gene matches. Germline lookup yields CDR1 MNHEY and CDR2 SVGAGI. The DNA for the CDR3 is TGTGCCAGCAGTTTTACTAGCGGACCTTACAATGAGCAGTTCTTC. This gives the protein CASSFTSGPYNEQFF.

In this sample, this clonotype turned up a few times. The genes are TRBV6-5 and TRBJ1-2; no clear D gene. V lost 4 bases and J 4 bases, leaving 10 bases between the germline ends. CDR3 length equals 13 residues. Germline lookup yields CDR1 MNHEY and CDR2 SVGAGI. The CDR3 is CASSSPAGYGYTF. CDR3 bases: TGTGCCAGCAGTTCCCCGGCTGGCTATGGCTACACCTTC.

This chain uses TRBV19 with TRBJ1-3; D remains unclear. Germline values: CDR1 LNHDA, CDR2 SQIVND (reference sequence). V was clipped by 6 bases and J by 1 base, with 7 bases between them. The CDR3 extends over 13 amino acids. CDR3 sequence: CASRTQSGNTIYF. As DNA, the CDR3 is TGTGCCAGTAGGACACAGTCTGGAAACACCATATATTTT.

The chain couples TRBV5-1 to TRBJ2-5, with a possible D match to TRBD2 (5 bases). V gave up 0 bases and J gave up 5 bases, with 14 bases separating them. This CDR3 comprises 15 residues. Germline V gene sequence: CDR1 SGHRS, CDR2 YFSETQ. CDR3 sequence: CASSLVSEGWETQYF. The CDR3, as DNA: TGCGCCAGCAGCTTGGTTAGCGAAGGGTGGGAGACCCAGTACTTC.

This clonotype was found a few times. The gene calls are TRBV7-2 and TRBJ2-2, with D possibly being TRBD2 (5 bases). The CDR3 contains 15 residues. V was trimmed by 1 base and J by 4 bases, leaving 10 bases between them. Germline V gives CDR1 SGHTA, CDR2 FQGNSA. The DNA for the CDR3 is TGTGCCAGCAGCTTAGTAGCGCCCGTCACCGGGGAGCTGTTTTTT. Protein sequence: CASSLVAPVTGELFF.

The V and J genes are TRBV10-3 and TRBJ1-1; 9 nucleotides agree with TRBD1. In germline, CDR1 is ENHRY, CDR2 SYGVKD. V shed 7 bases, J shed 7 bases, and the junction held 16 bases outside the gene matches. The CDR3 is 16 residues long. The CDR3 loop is CAINVGQGVGTSEAFF. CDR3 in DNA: TGTGCCATCAACGTGGGACAGGGCGTGGGCACAAGTGAAGCTTTCTTT.

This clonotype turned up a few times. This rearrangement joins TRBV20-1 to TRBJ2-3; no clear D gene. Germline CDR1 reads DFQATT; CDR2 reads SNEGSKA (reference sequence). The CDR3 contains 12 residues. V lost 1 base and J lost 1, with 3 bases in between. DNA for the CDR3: TGCAGTGCTAGAGTTGGCACAGATACGCAGTATTTT. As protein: CSARVGTDTQYF.

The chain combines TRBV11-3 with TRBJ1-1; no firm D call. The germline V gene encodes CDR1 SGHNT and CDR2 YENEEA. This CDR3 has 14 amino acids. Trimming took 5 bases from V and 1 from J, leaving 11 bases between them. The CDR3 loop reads CASSALQRNTEAFF. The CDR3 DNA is TGTGCCAGCAGCGCTCTACAGAGGAACACTGAAGCTTTCTTT.

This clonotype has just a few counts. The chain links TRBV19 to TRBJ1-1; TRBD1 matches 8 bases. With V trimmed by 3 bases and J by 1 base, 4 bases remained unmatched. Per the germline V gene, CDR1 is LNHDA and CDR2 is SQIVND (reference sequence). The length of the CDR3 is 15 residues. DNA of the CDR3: TGTGCCAGTAGTATTACCGGGACAGGGAACACTGAAGCTTTCTTT. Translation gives CASSITGTGNTEAFF.

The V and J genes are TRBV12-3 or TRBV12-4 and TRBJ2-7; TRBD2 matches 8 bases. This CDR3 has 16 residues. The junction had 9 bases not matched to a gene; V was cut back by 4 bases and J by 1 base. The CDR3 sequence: CASSSGGASGSYEQYF. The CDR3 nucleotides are TGTGCCAGCAGTTCCGGGGGGGCGAGTGGTTCCTACGAGCAGTACTTC.

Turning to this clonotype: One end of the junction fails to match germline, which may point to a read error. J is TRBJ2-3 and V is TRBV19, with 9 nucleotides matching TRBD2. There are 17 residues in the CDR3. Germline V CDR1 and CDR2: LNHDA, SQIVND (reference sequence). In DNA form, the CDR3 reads TGTGCCAGCAGTAGCGGGGGAATCCCGAAAAGCACAGATACGCAGTATTTT. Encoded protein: CASSSGGIPKSTDTQYF.

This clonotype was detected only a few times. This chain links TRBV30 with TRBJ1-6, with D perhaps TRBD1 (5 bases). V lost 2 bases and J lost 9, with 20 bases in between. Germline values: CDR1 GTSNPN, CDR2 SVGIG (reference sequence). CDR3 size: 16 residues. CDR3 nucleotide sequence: TGTGCCTGGAGTTCCTTCGGGGGAAAGGGTGGTTCACCCCTCCACTTT. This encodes CAWSSFGGKGGSPLHF.

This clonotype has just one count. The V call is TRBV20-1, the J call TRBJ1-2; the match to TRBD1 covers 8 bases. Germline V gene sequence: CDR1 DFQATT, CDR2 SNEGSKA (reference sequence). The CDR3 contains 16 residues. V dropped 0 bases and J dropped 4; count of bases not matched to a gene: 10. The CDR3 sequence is CSARDRWRQGLYGYTF. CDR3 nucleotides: TGCAGTGCTAGAGATAGGTGGAGACAGGGGCTCTATGGCTACACCTTC.

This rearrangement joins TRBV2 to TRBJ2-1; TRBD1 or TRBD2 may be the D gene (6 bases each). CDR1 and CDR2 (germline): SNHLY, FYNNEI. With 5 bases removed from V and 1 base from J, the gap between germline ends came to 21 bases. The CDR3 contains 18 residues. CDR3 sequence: CASSIPRERGESYNEQFF. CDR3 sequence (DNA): TGTGCCAGCAGTATCCCACGGGAAAGGGGGGAGTCCTACAATGAGCAGTTCTTC.

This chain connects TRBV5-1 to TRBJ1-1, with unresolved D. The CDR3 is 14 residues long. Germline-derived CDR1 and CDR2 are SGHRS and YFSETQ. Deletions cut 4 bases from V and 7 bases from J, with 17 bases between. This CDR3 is CASSRSRASIEAFF. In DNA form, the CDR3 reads TGCGCCAGCAGCCGTTCCCGGGCCTCGATTGAAGCTTTCTTT. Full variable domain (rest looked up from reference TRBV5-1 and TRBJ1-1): KAGVTQTPRYLIKTRGQQVTLSCSPISGHRSVSWYQQTPGQGLQFLFEYFSETQRNKGNFPGRFSGRQFSNSRSEMNVSTLELGDSALYLCASSRSRASIEAFFGQGTRLTVV.

CDR3 region: CASSLRSGVGNQPQHF. CDR3 sequence (DNA): TGTGCCAGCAGCTTAAGGTCAGGGGTAGGCAATCAGCCCCAGCATTTT. The chain joins TRBV7-8 to TRBJ1-5; tentatively, D is TRBD1 (6 bases). Deletions cut 2 bases from V and 2 bases from J, with 13 bases between. Germline V gives CDR1 SGHVS, CDR2 FQNEAQ. The length of the CDR3 is 16 residues.

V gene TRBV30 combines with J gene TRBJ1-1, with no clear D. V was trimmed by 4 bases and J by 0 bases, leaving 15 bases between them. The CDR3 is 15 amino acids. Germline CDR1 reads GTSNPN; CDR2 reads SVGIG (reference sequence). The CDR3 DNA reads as TGTGCCTGGAAGGAGAGCGAACTCCTGAACACTGAAGCTTTCTTT. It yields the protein CAWKESELLNTEAFF.

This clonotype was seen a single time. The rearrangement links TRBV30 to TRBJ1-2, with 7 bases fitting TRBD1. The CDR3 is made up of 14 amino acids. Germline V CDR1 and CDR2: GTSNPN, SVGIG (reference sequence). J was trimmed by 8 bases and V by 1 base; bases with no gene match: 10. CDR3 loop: CAWSDHRGSWGYTF. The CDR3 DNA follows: TGTGCCTGGAGTGATCACAGGGGTTCGTGGGGCTACACCTTC. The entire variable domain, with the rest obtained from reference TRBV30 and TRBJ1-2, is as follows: SQTIHQWPATLVQPVGSPLSLECTVEGTSNPNLYWYRQAAGRGLQLLFYSVGIGQISSEVPQNLSASRPQDRQFILSSKKLLLSDSGFYLCAWSDHRGSWGYTFGSGTRLTVV.

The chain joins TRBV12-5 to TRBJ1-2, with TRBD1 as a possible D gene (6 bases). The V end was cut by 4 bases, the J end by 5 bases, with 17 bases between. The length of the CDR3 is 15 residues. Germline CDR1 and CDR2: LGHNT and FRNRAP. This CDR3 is CASGSTGLRGYGYTF. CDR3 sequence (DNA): TGTGCTAGTGGTTCTACAGGGCTCCGCGGGTATGGCTACACCTTC.

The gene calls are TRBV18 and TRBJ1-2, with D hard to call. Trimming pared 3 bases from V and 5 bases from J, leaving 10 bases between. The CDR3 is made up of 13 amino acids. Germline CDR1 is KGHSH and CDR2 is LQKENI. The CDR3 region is CASSPLTRYGYTF. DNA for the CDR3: TGTGCCAGCTCACCCTTGACACGTTATGGCTACACCTTC. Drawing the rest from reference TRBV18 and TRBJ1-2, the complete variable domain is NAGVMQNPRHLVRRRGQEARLRCSPMKGHSHVYWYRQLPEEGLKFMVYLQKENIIDESGMPKERFSAEFPKEGPSILRIQQVVRGDSAAYFCASSPLTRYGYTFGSGTRLTVV.

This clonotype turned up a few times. The CDR3 is CSARTGLLAKNIQYF. The CDR3 nucleotides are TGCAGTGCTCGTACAGGGTTACTAGCCAAAAACATTCAGTACTTC. The chain couples TRBV20-1 to TRBJ2-4, with a possible D match to TRBD1 (6 bases). Trimming removed 5 bases from V and 0 bases from J, with 14 bases in between. Germline V lookup: CDR1 DFQATT, CDR2 SNEGSKA (reference sequence). This CDR3 has 15 residues.

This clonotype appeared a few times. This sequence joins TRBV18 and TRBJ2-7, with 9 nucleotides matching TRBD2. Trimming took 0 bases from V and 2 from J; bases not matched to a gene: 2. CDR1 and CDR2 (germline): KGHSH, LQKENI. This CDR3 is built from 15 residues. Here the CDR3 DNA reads TGTGCCAGCTCACCACCTCTAGCGGGAACCTACGAGCAGTACTTC. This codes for CASSPPLAGTYEQYF.

CDR3 amino acids: CAIRVGPGTEAFF. CDR3 bases: TGTGCCATCAGAGTAGGCCCCGGCACTGAAGCTTTCTTT. The chain is built from TRBV10-3 and TRBJ1-1; D uncertain. The germline V gene has CDR1 ENHRY and CDR2 SYGVKD. V lost 6 bases and J lost 4, with 12 bases in between. CDR3 length equals 13 residues.